The 27 T cell receptor beta chains below all came from one sample that was sequenced in a study of T cell responses to AZD1222 COVID-19 vaccine. Profiled with immunoSEQ multiplex PCR; TCRdb holds only in-frame clones, not every one. The sample has over 150,000 clones; over 85% are singletons. Sequencing used peripheral blood, obtained 28 days after the second AZD1222 dose. The source is an adult who received the AZD1222 COVID-19 vaccine.

V is TRBV25-1 and J is TRBJ1-6, with 7 bases fitting TRBD1. Germline trimming cut 6 bases from V and 8 bases from J; bases unmatched to any gene: 4. The length of the CDR3 is 13 residues. The germline V gene encodes CDR1 MGHDK and CDR2 SYGVNS. CDR3 protein: CASRRGTDSPLHF. The CDR3 region has the DNA TGTGCCAGCAGACGAGGGACAGATTCACCCCTCCACTTT. Combining the CDR3 with reference TRBV25-1 and TRBJ1-6 gives the whole variable domain EADIYQTPRYLVIGTGKKITLECSQTMGHDKMYWYQQDPGMELHLIHYSYGVNSTEKGDLSSESTVSRIRTEHFPLTLESARPSHTSQYLCASRRGTDSPLHFGNGTRLTVT.

The J gene is TRBJ1-1, the V gene TRBV5-6; unclear D gene. Looked up from germline, CDR1 is SGHDT and CDR2 is YYEEEE. V was cut by 0 bases and J by 3 bases, with 3 bases left in between. CDR3 length: 12 residues. The CDR3 DNA is TGTGCCAGCAGCTTGGTCGACACTGAAGCTTTCTTT. This gives the protein CASSLVDTEAFF.

This chain uses TRBV9 with TRBJ1-1; D remains unclear. Per the germline V gene, CDR1 is SGDLS and CDR2 is YYNGEE. CDR3 length equals 14 residues. Trimming cost V 4 bases and J 2 bases, with 12 bases left between them. This chain's CDR3 is CASSPRSSNTEAFF. The CDR3 nucleotides read TGTGCCAGCAGCCCCCGGAGCAGTAACACTGAAGCTTTCTTT.

The rearrangement uses TRBV5-4 and TRBJ2-4; perhaps TRBD2 as D (7 bases). Trimming took off 3 bases at V and 9 bases at J, with 13 bases between the two ends. Germline V gene sequence: CDR1 SGHNT, CDR2 YYREEE (reference sequence). This CDR3 comprises 13 residues. This CDR3 reads CASSSEGGGIQYF. In DNA form, the CDR3 reads TGTGCCAGCAGCTCAGAGGGGGGGGGCATTCAGTACTTC. The variable domain in full, completed from reference TRBV5-4 and TRBJ2-4, reads ETGVTQSPTHLIKTRGQQVTLRCSSQSGHNTVSWYQQALGQGPQFIFQYYREEENGRGNFPPRFSGLQFPNYSSELNVNALELDDSALYLCASSSEGGGIQYFGAGTRLSVL.

The chain links TRBV7-9 to TRBJ2-5; D may correspond to TRBD1 or TRBD2 (5 bases each). This CDR3 is built from 16 residues. The germline V gene has CDR1 SEHNR and CDR2 FQNEAQ (reference sequence). Trimming took 0 bases from V and 7 from J, leaving 18 bases between them. The DNA of the CDR3 is TGTGCCAGCAGCTTAGCGGGGCGGCGAAATGGGGGGACCCAGTACTTC. This gives the protein CASSLAGRRNGGTQYF. Full variable domain (rest looked up from reference TRBV7-9 and TRBJ2-5): DTGVSQNPRHKITKRGQNVTFRCDPISEHNRLYWYRQTLGQGPEFLTYFQNEAQLEKSRLLSDRFSAERPKGSFSTLEIQRTEQGDSAMYLCASSLAGRRNGGTQYFGPGTRLLVL.

The J gene is TRBJ1-2, the V gene TRBV15; 7 nucleotides agree with TRBD1. This CDR3 spans 14 amino acids. CDR1 and CDR2 from the germline V gene are LNHNV and YYDKDF (reference sequence). V lost 0 bases and J lost 8; bases outside the gene matches: 6. The CDR3 here is CATSRDYNRGGYTF. The CDR3 coding sequence is TGTGCCACCAGCAGAGATTATAACAGGGGAGGCTACACCTTC.

The J gene is TRBJ1-5, the V gene TRBV2, with D perhaps TRBD1 (5 bases). CDR3 size: 14 residues. V was clipped by 6 bases and J by 2 bases, with 11 bases between them. Germline V lookup: CDR1 SNHLY, CDR2 FYNNEI. The CDR3: CASRGDAGNQPQHF. The CDR3 region has the DNA TGTGCCAGCAGAGGGGACGCCGGCAATCAGCCCCAGCATTTT.

The rearrangement links TRBV19 to TRBJ1-5, with a weak D call TRBD1 (5 bases). The V end was cut by 8 bases, the J end by 3 bases, with 11 bases between. This CDR3 is 13 amino acids long. CDR1 and CDR2 (germline): LNHDA, SQIVND (reference sequence). For the CDR3, the DNA is TGTGCCAGTTCGGACACCGACAATCAGCCCCAGCATTTT. Translated: CASSDTDNQPQHF.

This rearrangement joins TRBV7-9 to TRBJ2-7; D gene ambiguous. Germline-derived CDR1 and CDR2 are SEHNR and FQNEAQ (reference sequence). V dropped 5 bases and J dropped 0 bases, with 11 bases sitting between them. This CDR3 spans 14 amino acids. For the CDR3, the DNA is TGTGCCAGCAGCCCCGACTTACGCTCCTACGAGCAGTACTTC. Its protein is CASSPDLRSYEQYF. Complete variable domain (other parts from reference TRBV7-9 and TRBJ2-7): DTGVSQNPRHKITKRGQNVTFRCDPISEHNRLYWYRQTLGQGPEFLTYFQNEAQLEKSRLLSDRFSAERPKGSFSTLEIQRTEQGDSAMYLCASSPDLRSYEQYFGPGTRLTVT.

V gene TRBV5-1 combines with J gene TRBJ1-1; TRBD1 might be the D (5 bases). Germline V gives CDR1 SGHRS, CDR2 YFSETQ. The V end was cut by 1 base, the J end by 5 bases, with 9 bases between. The CDR3 runs 13 residues. The CDR3 DNA reads as TGCGCCAGCAGCTTGATGGGGCGAACTGAAGCTTTCTTT. It codes for CASSLMGRTEAFF.

In regard to this clone: The same CDR3 arises from other DNA sequences in this sample as well. Here the CDR3 DNA reads TGTGCCAGCAGCCAAGGCGGGGGGGCCGATACGCAGTATTTT. Residues: CASSQGGGADTQYF. The chain uses TRBV4-2 and TRBJ2-3, with TRBD2 matching 9 bases. Looked up from germline, CDR1 is LGHNA and CDR2 is YNFKEQ. This CDR3 has 14 residues. Unmatched junction bases numbered 2, after V lost 1 base and J lost 6 bases.

V and J are TRBV27 and TRBJ2-1, with 7 bases lining up with TRBD1. Trimming cost V 4 bases and J 0 bases; bases outside gene matches: 6. The CDR3 runs 16 residues. CDR1 is MNHEY and CDR2 is SMNVEV in the germline V gene (reference sequence). The CDR3 protein is CASSSYRGFSYNEQFF. The CDR3 DNA sequence: TGTGCCAGCAGTTCCTACAGGGGATTCTCCTACAATGAGCAGTTCTTC.

V usage is TRBV18 and J usage is TRBJ2-1; 7 nucleotides align to TRBD2. V shed 1 base and J 5 bases; nucleotides not matched to a gene: 2. Germline CDR1 reads KGHSH; CDR2 reads LQKENI. The CDR3 spans 14 residues. In DNA, the CDR3 is TGTGCCAGCTCACCACTCGGGGGGAACAATGAGCAGTTCTTC. Its translation: CASSPLGGNNEQFF. Filled out from reference TRBV18 and TRBJ2-1, the complete variable domain reads NAGVMQNPRHLVRRRGQEARLRCSPMKGHSHVYWYRQLPEEGLKFMVYLQKENIIDESGMPKERFSAEFPKEGPSILRIQQVVRGDSAAYFCASSPLGGNNEQFFGPGTRLTVL.

V usage is TRBV3-1 (or the pseudogene TRBV3-2) and J usage is TRBJ1-4, with a possible D match to TRBD1 (6 bases). In germline, CDR1 is LGHDT, CDR2 YNNKEL (reference sequence). CDR3 length: 14 residues. V gave up 1 base and J gave up 5 bases, with 8 bases separating them. The CDR3 region has the DNA TGTGCCAGCAGCCAAGGGACAGTAAATGAAAAACTGTTTTTT. The encoded protein is CASSQGTVNEKLFF.

The chain combines TRBV6-5 with TRBJ1-2; TRBD1 might be the D (5 bases). The CDR3 covers 13 residues. The V end lost 0 bases, the J end lost 7 bases, and 9 bases lay between the germline ends. Germline V gene data show CDR1 as MNHEY and CDR2 as SVGAGI. DNA of the CDR3: TGTGCCAGCAGTTACTCGATCAGGGTTGGCTACACCTTC. It encodes CASSYSIRVGYTF.

This clone was recorded many times. The chain joins TRBV28 to TRBJ2-1, with a weak D call TRBD1 (6 bases). The germline CDR1 and CDR2 sequences are MDHEN and SYDVKM. The CDR3 spans 12 residues. V lost 7 bases and J lost 15, with 19 bases in between. The CDR3: CASTPPRGVMFF. The CDR3 nucleotides are TGTGCCAGCACCCCCCCCAGGGGTGTGATGTTCTTC.

The chain is built from TRBV4-2 and TRBJ2-3; 13 bases fit TRBD2. The junction had 6 bases not matched to a gene; V was cut back by 3 bases and J by 0 bases. The CDR3 length is 18 residues. CDR1 and CDR2 (germline): LGHNA, YNFKEQ. CDR3 protein: CASSHHGTSGVSTDTQYF. The DNA for the CDR3 is TGTGCCAGCAGCCACCACGGGACTAGCGGGGTTAGCACAGATACGCAGTATTTT.

The chain links TRBV7-9 to TRBJ1-6, with a possible D match to TRBD1 (5 bases). Germline values: CDR1 SEHNR, CDR2 FQNEAQ (reference sequence). V lost 5 bases and J 7 bases, leaving 18 bases between the germline ends. The CDR3 runs to 16 residues. CDR3: CASSPRLGQENSPLHF. For the CDR3, the DNA is TGTGCCAGCAGCCCCCGGCTGGGGCAGGAAAATTCACCCCTCCACTTT.

The chain carries TRBV6-5 and TRBJ1-5, with TRBD1 identical over 10 bases. The ends lost 6 bases at V and 3 bases at J; junction bases unmatched: 2. CDR1 is MNHEY and CDR2 is SVGAGI in the germline V gene. This CDR3 spans 14 amino acids. CDR3 DNA: TGTGCCAGCAGAGACAGGGGGCCCAATCAGCCCCAGCATTTT. This codes for CASRDRGPNQPQHF.

This clone was counted once. V is TRBV28 and J is TRBJ1-1; 7 positions agree with TRBD1. The CDR3 has 15 residues. With 7 bases clipped from V and 2 bases from J, the junction kept 10 bases outside the gene matches. Per germline, CDR1 MDHEN and CDR2 SYDVKM. The CDR3 here is CASTNGDRLNTEAFF. CDR3 sequence (DNA): TGTGCCAGCACTAACGGGGACAGATTAAACACTGAAGCTTTCTTT.

This clone was counted once. The V gene is TRBV11-2, the J gene TRBJ2-1; D is possibly TRBD2 (6 bases). The CDR3 sequence is 14 residues long. Trimming stripped 5 bases from V and 4 bases from J, with 12 bases between. Germline V gives CDR1 SGHAT, CDR2 FQNNGV. CDR3 sequence reads: CASSKRDSYNEQFF. In DNA form, the CDR3 reads TGTGCCAGCAGCAAAAGGGACTCGTACAATGAGCAGTTCTTC.

This rearrangement joins TRBV18 to TRBJ1-6, with 7 bases matching TRBD1. V lost 5 bases to trimming and J lost 5 bases; unmatched junction nucleotides: 0. This CDR3 contains 13 residues. Germline lookup yields CDR1 KGHSH and CDR2 LQKENI. CDR3 DNA sequence: TGTGCCAGCTCAGGACAGGATAATTCACCCCTCCACTTT. It specifies CASSGQDNSPLHF.

The genes are TRBV7-6 and TRBJ1-3; D call uncertain. V was trimmed by 0 bases and J by 0 bases, leaving 9 bases between them. Germline lookup yields CDR1 SGHVS and CDR2 FNYEAQ. This CDR3 is 16 amino acids long. CDR3 coding DNA: TGTGCCAGCAGCTTAGCGGGAGTTATCTCTGGAAACACCATATATTTT. Its translation is CASSLAGVISGNTIYF.

The CDR3 nucleotides are TGTGCTAGTGGTCCGTCCGGTTCTGGAGATCAGCCCCAGCATTTT. It encodes CASGPSGSGDQPQHF. The chain uses TRBV12-5 and TRBJ1-5; D call uncertain. The CDR3 contains 15 residues. The V end was cut by 5 bases, the J end by 5 bases, with 16 bases between. Germline V gene sequence: CDR1 LGHNT, CDR2 FRNRAP. Full variable domain (missing parts from reference TRBV12-5 and TRBJ1-5): DARVTQTPRHKVTEMGQEVTMRCQPILGHNTVFWYRQTMMQGLELLAYFRNRAPLDDSGMPKDRFSAEMPDATLATLKIQPSEPRDSAVYFCASGPSGSGDQPQHFGDGTRLSIL.

The rearrangement joins TRBV29-1 to TRBJ1-1; D not resolved. The germline V and J ends were trimmed by 7 bases and 4 bases, with 13 bases remaining between them. This CDR3 comprises 12 residues. Germline CDR1 is SQVTM and CDR2 is ANQGSEA. The CDR3 reads CSANRPGTEAFF. CDR3 nucleotide sequence: TGCAGCGCTAACCGACCGGGCACTGAAGCTTTCTTT.

The rearrangement uses TRBV14 and TRBJ2-3, with unresolved D. Trimming cost V 8 bases and J 0 bases, with 18 bases left between them. Germline CDR1 reads SGHDN; CDR2 reads FVKESK. This CDR3 is 16 amino acids long. In DNA form, the CDR3 reads TGTGCCAGCCGAAACACCGGGTCTCTGAGCACAGATACGCAGTATTTT. Its protein product is CASRNTGSLSTDTQYF.

This rearrangement joins TRBV14 to TRBJ2-7; D is uncertain. Between the trimmed V and J ends, which lost 0 bases and 2 bases, there was a span of 5 bases. The CDR3 runs to 13 residues. Germline-derived CDR1 and CDR2 are SGHDN and FVKESK. Here the CDR3 reads CASSQETAYEQYF. CDR3 nucleotides: TGTGCCAGCAGCCAAGAAACCGCCTACGAGCAGTACTTC.